These 20 T cell receptor beta chains share one sample of origin, sequenced in a study of T cell responses to AZD1222 COVID-19 vaccine. Produced via immunoSEQ multiplex PCR; TCRdb's table is partial and in-frame only. The data show roughly 140,000 clones, around 92% seen once. The sequenced sample was peripheral blood, obtained after recovery from COVID-19. All receptors derive from an adult who had recovered from COVID-19.

The chain couples TRBV6-5 to TRBJ2-1; perhaps TRBD1 as D (6 bases). The germline V gene has CDR1 MNHEY and CDR2 SVGAGI. CDR3 length: 14 amino acids. V lost 2 bases and J lost 8, with 13 bases in between. The CDR3 here is CASSYRSRGYEQFF. In DNA, the CDR3 is TGTGCCAGCAGTTACAGGAGCAGGGGCTATGAGCAGTTCTTC.

V usage is TRBV10-1 and J usage is TRBJ2-2; perhaps TRBD1 as D (6 bases). This CDR3 has 14 residues. The germline V and J ends were trimmed by 6 bases and 1 base, with 9 bases remaining between them. Germline CDR1 reads WNHNN; CDR2 reads SYGVQD (reference sequence). This CDR3 reads CASSQGRNTGELFF. The CDR3 region has the DNA TGCGCCAGCAGCCAGGGGAGGAACACCGGGGAGCTGTTTTTT.

Here the CDR3 reads CASSQGQVTSYEQYF. The CDR3, as DNA: TGCGCCAGCAGCCAAGGACAGGTAACCTCCTACGAGCAGTACTTC. The chain recombines TRBV4-1 with TRBJ2-7; D is possibly TRBD1 (6 bases). Trimming shortened V by 1 base and J by 0 bases, and 10 bases separated the two germline ends. Germline assignment: CDR1 MGHRA and CDR2 YSYEKL. This CDR3 spans 15 amino acids.

The V call is TRBV6-1, the J call TRBJ2-1; D gene unclear. This CDR3 is built from 14 residues. Looked up from germline, CDR1 is MNHNS and CDR2 is SASEGT. V gave up 0 bases and J gave up 7 bases, with 10 bases separating them. This CDR3 reads CASSEATVSNEQFF. In nucleotides, the CDR3 is TGTGCCAGCAGTGAAGCGACCGTTTCGAATGAGCAGTTCTTC.

This clone appeared a single time. The chain employs TRBV24-1 and TRBJ2-2; unclear D gene. This CDR3 contains 13 residues. Trimming cost V 5 bases and J 10 bases, with 13 bases left between them. Germline V gene data show CDR1 as KGHDR and CDR2 as SFDVKD. CDR3 in amino acids: CATSGESPAELFF. The CDR3 DNA reads as TGTGCCACCAGTGGAGAGTCACCGGCGGAGCTGTTTTTT.

J is TRBJ2-3 and V is TRBV7-9; tentative D call: TRBD2 (5 bases). This CDR3 spans 14 amino acids. Germline V gene data show CDR1 as SEHNR and CDR2 as FQNEAQ (reference sequence). V was shortened by 0 bases and J by 3 bases, with 7 bases between the two germline ends. This chain's CDR3 is CASSLAGVTDTQYF. In DNA, the CDR3 is TGTGCCAGCAGCTTAGCGGGAGTAACAGATACGCAGTATTTT.

The gene calls are TRBV19 and TRBJ2-3; TRBD1 matches at 8 bases. Trimming removed 4 bases from V and 2 bases from J; junction bases left unmatched: 2. The germline CDR1 and CDR2 sequences are LNHDA and SQIVND (reference sequence). The CDR3 length is 14 residues. The CDR3 loop reads CASSNRGITDTQYF. The CDR3 DNA reads TGTGCCAGTAGTAACAGGGGGATCACAGATACGCAGTATTTT. Full variable domain (remainder filled in from reference TRBV19 and TRBJ2-3): DGGITQSPKYLFRKEGQNVTLSCEQNLNHDAMYWYRQDPGQGLRLIYYSQIVNDFQKGDIAEGYSVSREKKESFPLTVTSAQKNPTAFYLCASSNRGITDTQYFGPGTRLTVL.

V gene TRBV7-8 combines with J gene TRBJ1-2; D gene ambiguous. The germline gives CDR1 SGHVS, CDR2 FQNEAQ. This CDR3 comprises 16 residues. V lost 5 bases and J lost 7, with 23 bases in between. The CDR3 coding sequence is TGTGCCAGCAGCCATGCGCTAGAGCTGCCGGGCAGTGGCTACACCTTC. Translation: CASSHALELPGSGYTF. The variable domain in full, completed from reference TRBV7-8 and TRBJ1-2, reads GAGVSQSPRYKVAKRGQDVALRCDPISGHVSLFWYQQALGQGPEFLTYFQNEAQLDKSGLPSDRFFAERPEGSVSTLKIQRTQQEDSAVYLCASSHALELPGSGYTFGSGTRLTVV.

V and J are TRBV28 and TRBJ1-1; 9 bases are a match to TRBD1. The ends lost 6 bases at V and 1 base at J; junction bases unmatched: 9. CDR1 and CDR2 (germline): MDHEN, SYDVKM. The CDR3 runs to 16 residues. CDR3 protein: CASSLNPGQGNTEAFF. CDR3 nucleotides: TGTGCCAGCAGCCTCAATCCGGGACAGGGGAACACTGAAGCTTTCTTT.

The chain uses TRBV7-9 and TRBJ1-2; 7 bases align to TRBD1. Germline loops: CDR1 SEHNR, CDR2 FQNEAQ (reference sequence). J lost 1 base, V lost 1 base, and 6 bases had no gene match. The CDR3 loop spans 16 amino acids. CDR3 residues: CASSLGGRGFNYGYTF. The CDR3 DNA sequence: TGTGCCAGCAGCTTAGGGGGCAGGGGGTTTAACTATGGCTACACCTTC.

This chain's CDR3 is CASSTPGGAGTEAFF. Written as DNA, the CDR3 is TGTGCCAGCTCAACTCCCGGGGGGGCGGGCACTGAAGCTTTCTTT. The genes are TRBV18 and TRBJ1-1, with D maybe TRBD1 (6 bases). The length of the CDR3 is 15 residues. CDR1 is KGHSH and CDR2 is LQKENI in the germline V gene. Deletions cut 5 bases from V and 4 bases from J, with 17 bases between.

The chain links TRBV7-9 to TRBJ1-5, with D tentatively TRBD1 (5 bases). Per the germline V gene, CDR1 is SEHNR and CDR2 is FQNEAQ (reference sequence). The ends were cut back, 0 bases at V and 5 bases at J, with 11 bases in the middle. The CDR3 totals 15 residues. DNA for the CDR3: TGTGCCAGCAGCTTAGCGCACGGGACTGATCAGCCCCAGCATTTT. This encodes CASSLAHGTDQPQHF.

The V gene is TRBV5-1, the J gene TRBJ1-4; D unresolved. This CDR3 has 14 residues. Trimming pared 0 bases from V and 8 bases from J, leaving 11 bases between. Germline V gene data show CDR1 as SGHRS and CDR2 as YFSETQ. CDR3 in amino acids: CASSLGGVYEKLFF. CDR3 nucleotides: TGCGCCAGCAGCTTGGGGGGAGTATACGAAAAACTGTTTTTT.

This clone came up once. The chain links TRBV3-1 (or the pseudogene TRBV3-2) to TRBJ1-2; no definite D call. The CDR3 length is 13 residues. The ends were cut back, 3 bases at V and 2 bases at J, with 7 bases in the middle. From germline, CDR1 is LGHDT and CDR2 YNNKEL (reference sequence). The CDR3 DNA reads as TGTGCCAGCAGCCAGTCTAGAAACTATGGCTACACCTTC. As protein: CASSQSRNYGYTF.

V is TRBV2 and J is TRBJ2-7; no reliable D call. The length of the CDR3 is 13 residues. Trimming removed 4 bases at V and 6 bases at J, with 13 bases between. Germline V lookup: CDR1 SNHLY, CDR2 FYNNEI. The CDR3 loop reads CASSVEVVLEQYF. The CDR3 DNA is TGTGCCAGCAGTGTAGAGGTTGTCCTCGAGCAGTACTTC.

This chain joins TRBV5-6 and TRBJ2-5; 8 positions match TRBD1. Germline V gives CDR1 SGHDT, CDR2 YYEEEE. Germline trimming cut 2 bases from V and 4 bases from J; bases unmatched to any gene: 7. The CDR3 spans 15 residues. The CDR3 DNA sequence: TGTGCCAGCAGCTTAGGGACAGGCGTCCCAGAGACCCAGTACTTC. Translation: CASSLGTGVPETQYF.

The chain links TRBV11-2 to TRBJ2-2; D possibly corresponds to TRBD2 (7 bases). V was trimmed by 1 base and J by 4 bases, leaving 10 bases between them. Germline CDR1 SGHAT, CDR2 FQNNGV. The CDR3 spans 15 residues. CDR3 sequence reads: CASSLGGGGTGELFF. CDR3 DNA sequence: TGTGCCAGCAGCTTAGGCGGGGGCGGCACCGGGGAGCTGTTTTTT.

The chain links TRBV7-9 to TRBJ2-1; D is uncertain. V was shortened by 1 base and J by 6 bases, with 4 bases between the two germline ends. The CDR3 is made up of 12 amino acids. Germline values: CDR1 SEHNR, CDR2 FQNEAQ (reference sequence). The CDR3 region has the DNA TGTGCCAGCAGCTTAGGGCTCAATGAGCAGTTCTTC. Its translation is CASSLGLNEQFF.

The rearrangement joins TRBV7-3 to TRBJ2-2; D unresolved. This CDR3 comprises 13 residues. V gave up 3 bases and J gave up 2 bases, with 4 bases separating them. The germline CDR1 and CDR2 sequences are SGHTA and FQGTGA. The CDR3 DNA is TGTGCCAGCAGCTTTTCAAACACCGGGGAGCTGTTTTTT. Translating gives CASSFSNTGELFF.

This sequence joins TRBV7-9 and TRBJ2-1; D is unclear. Germline CDR1 and CDR2: SEHNR and FQNEAQ (reference sequence). Trimming cost V 3 bases and J 9 bases, with 9 bases left between them. The CDR3 covers 12 residues. The CDR3: CASSFTPREQFF. In DNA form, the CDR3 reads TGTGCCAGCAGCTTTACGCCCCGTGAGCAGTTCTTC.